This TCR beta chain stems from a study of cytomegalovirus exposure and HLA in healthy donors. Study results and limitations: The study labeled under 200 TCR beta chains cytomegalovirus-associated. TCR beta V segments were, for the most part, productive about 87% or about 30% of the time in an earlier analysis.

Concerning this clone itself: Antigen: not known.

The V gene's germline CDR1 is SNHLY and CDR2 FYNNEI. The CDR3 sequence is 10 residues long. V lost 3 bases and J 7 bases, leaving 4 bases between the germline ends. The PCR contained 60 Vbeta and 13 Jbeta primers. Repertoires were generated with immunoSEQ multiplex PCR, while TCRdb's copy carries only in-frame clones and drops some. This repertoire shows under 200,000 clones, more than 65% found once; its top ten account for roughly 2.7%. Material for sequencing was PBMCs. This clonotype originated in a woman aged 40 to 50 in good health and CMV-seropositive. The chain links TRBV2 to TRBJ2-7; no definite D call. This CDR3 reads CASSDLEQYF. CDR3 nucleotides: TGTGCCAGCAGTGATCTAGAGCAGTACTTC.